This TCR beta chain was sequenced during a study of breast tumors, draining lymph nodes, adjacent tissues. Findings and caveats of the study: Tumor TCR diversity was below lymph nodes but above nontumor tissue. Compared with basal-like, luminal-like tumors shared significantly more repertoire with nontumor tissue. Tumor T cell lymph node origin was a supported hypothesis, not proven. The data were judged consistent with most tumor T cells coming from lymph node and expanding in tumor.

Each CDR3 protein is one row after TCRdb ran MiXCR on the multiplex PCR reads. The sample consists of 200,000 to 250,000 distinct CDR3 sequences, 30% to 35% of them appearing once. At least ten counts were recorded for this clonotype. Its antigen is not known. Per the germline V gene, CDR1 is SGHTA and CDR2 is FQGNSA. The CDR3 has 15 amino acids. V dropped 3 bases and J dropped 1; count of bases not matched to a gene: 3. The lymph nodes were axillary draining lymph nodes from breast cancer patients. The specimen sequenced was axillary lymph node tissue. The clonotype comes from a female donor with breast cancer. Some clones in this sample may be carry-over from other donors' samples. The V and J genes are TRBV7-2 and TRBJ2-3; 8 nucleotides line up with TRBD2. The CDR3 loop reads CASSFKTSGTDTQYF. Here the CDR3 DNA reads TGTGCCAGCAGCTTCAAGACTAGCGGCACAGATACGCAGTATTTT.